Below are 9 T cell receptor beta chains sequenced from a single sample in a study of blood T cell repertoires in COVID-19. Sequencing was performed with immunoSEQ multiplex PCR; in TCRdb, only in-frame clones are kept and a portion is missing. This repertoire shows about 200,000 clones, 80% to 90% found once; its top ten account for around 6.5%. The specimen sequenced was peripheral blood. The receptor set was obtained from a man aged 80 or over with acute or convalescent COVID-19.

V is TRBV27 and J is TRBJ1-1; tentatively, D is TRBD1 (5 bases). The CDR3 length is 17 residues. Between the trimmed V and J ends, which lost 2 bases and 3 bases, there was a span of 19 bases. Per the germline V gene, CDR1 is MNHEY and CDR2 is SMNVEV (reference sequence). This chain's CDR3 is CASSLSGLQGWDTEAFF. The CDR3 DNA is TGTGCCAGCAGTTTAAGTGGTCTTCAGGGATGGGACACTGAAGCTTTCTTT.

The table lists this clone with a count of one. The chain is built from TRBV6-2 or TRBV6-3 and TRBJ1-5; 10 nucleotides align to TRBD1. The CDR3 totals 15 residues. Germline loops: CDR1 MNHEY, CDR2 SVGEGT. V shed 5 bases, J shed 4 bases, and the junction held 5 bases outside the gene matches. The CDR3 region has the DNA TGTGCCAGCAGTCCCATGGGACAGGGGAATCAGCCCCAGCATTTT. Amino acids: CASSPMGQGNQPQHF.

The chain links TRBV19 to TRBJ1-5; D is unclear. The CDR3 sequence is 14 residues long. The germline CDR1 and CDR2 sequences are LNHDA and SQIVND (reference sequence). V gave up 6 bases and J gave up 1 base, with 10 bases separating them. CDR3 protein: CASRDGQSNQPQHF. As DNA, the CDR3 is TGTGCCAGTAGAGATGGGCAAAGCAATCAGCCCCAGCATTTT.

V is TRBV4-1 and J is TRBJ1-2, with 10 nucleotides matching TRBD1. V shed 0 bases and J 2 bases; nucleotides not matched to a gene: 3. The germline gives CDR1 MGHRA, CDR2 YSYEKL. The CDR3 spans 16 residues. This chain's CDR3 is CASSQEGQGPNYGYTF. The CDR3 bases are TGCGCCAGCAGCCAAGAGGGACAGGGGCCCAACTATGGCTACACCTTC.

The chain is built from TRBV3-1 (or the pseudogene TRBV3-2) and TRBJ2-1; 7 bases line up with TRBD2. This CDR3 spans 15 amino acids. Looked up from germline, CDR1 is LGHDT and CDR2 is YNNKEL (reference sequence). Losses at the gene ends were 1 base for V and 8 bases for J; bases not matched to a gene: 8. For the CDR3, the DNA is TGTGCCAGCAGCCAAGTGGGCGGGAGAGGCTATGAGCAGTTCTTC. Translation gives CASSQVGGRGYEQFF.

The gene calls are TRBV12-3 or TRBV12-4 and TRBJ1-6; a weak D match, TRBD1 (6 bases). CDR3 length: 13 amino acids. Trimming left V 7 bases short and J 11 bases short, with 15 bases between. CDR3 sequence reads: CASKTGQWTPLHF. The CDR3 nucleotides read TGTGCCAGCAAAACCGGACAGTGGACACCCCTCCACTTT.

V usage is TRBV5-1 and J usage is TRBJ2-5, with a weak D call TRBD1 (8 bases). Trimming took 3 bases from V and 5 from J, leaving 17 bases between them. The CDR3 extends over 15 amino acids. CDR1 is SGHRS and CDR2 is YFSETQ in the germline V gene. The CDR3 nucleotides are TGCGCCAGCAGCTCGGGGGACAGGCGGGAGGAGACCCAGTACTTC. Amino acids: CASSSGDRREETQYF.

The rearrangement joins TRBV2 to TRBJ2-7; 7 bases fit TRBD1. CDR3 length equals 15 residues. Germline V lookup: CDR1 SNHLY, CDR2 FYNNEI. V shed 3 bases and J 3 bases; nucleotides not matched to a gene: 8. The CDR3 is CASSDSGTDIYEQYF. The CDR3 nucleotides are TGTGCCAGCAGTGACTCCGGGACAGACATCTACGAGCAGTACTTC.

This chain uses TRBV23-1 with TRBJ1-5; D remains unclear. TRBV23-1 qualifies as an ORF whose function is uncertain. Trimming pared 2 bases from V and 2 bases from J, leaving 10 bases between. CDR3 size: 15 residues. The CDR3 DNA reads as TGCGCCAGCAGTCAAGCAACTTGTGGCAATCAGCCCCAGCATTTT. Amino acid sequence: CASSQATCGNQPQHF.